A selection of T cell receptor beta chains follows, all from one sample in a study of CD8 T cells in Susac syndrome. TCRdb reprocessed the immunoSEQ multiplex PCR reads via MiXCR and lists one record per CDR3 protein. The sample carries about 81,000 distinct CDR3 sequences, 94% recorded once. The sequencing input was CD8+ T cells from PBMCs. Receptors originate from a human donor with Susac syndrome. Both conserved end residues are part of each CDR3. Fields, in order: CDR3 protein, CDR3 DNA, V gene, D gene, clone size, J gene. D genes are given only for firm matches. Not every row has a clone size; where given, it reads once, few, many or a size class.

CDR3aa: CASSQETGLNTDTQYF
CDR3nt: TGCGCCAGCAGCCAAGAAACAGGACTTAACACAGATACGCAGTATTTT
v_gene: TRBV4-3
d_gene: NA
abundance: NA
j_gene: TRBJ2-3

CDR3aa: CASTPGIAGDEQFF
CDR3nt: TGTGCCAGCACCCCCGGGATAGCGGGGGATGAGCAGTTCTTC
v_gene: TRBV6-2/TRBV6-3
d_gene: TRBD2
abundance: NA
j_gene: TRBJ2-1

CDR3aa: CASSFSSGSGPTYNEQFF
CDR3nt: TGTGCCAGCAGCTTTAGTAGCGGGAGTGGGCCGACCTACAATGAGCAGTTCTTC
v_gene: TRBV7-8
d_gene: TRBD2
abundance: NA
j_gene: TRBJ2-1

CDR3aa: CASSYRGPTYEQYF
CDR3nt: TGTGCCAGCAGCTACAGGGGTCCTACCTACGAGCAGTACTTC
v_gene: TRBV5-6
d_gene: TRBD1
abundance: NA
j_gene: TRBJ2-7

CDR3aa: CATSRDKGPYNEQFF
CDR3nt: TGTGCCACCAGCAGAGATAAGGGTCCGTACAATGAGCAGTTCTTC
v_gene: TRBV15
d_gene: NA
abundance: NA
j_gene: TRBJ2-1

CDR3aa: CSARDFYGAEGDTEAFF
CDR3nt: TGCAGTGCTAGAGATTTTTATGGAGCAGAAGGTGACACTGAAGCTTTCTTT
v_gene: TRBV20-1
d_gene: NA
abundance: NA
j_gene: TRBJ1-1

CDR3aa: CASSYVVTDLGYTF
CDR3nt: TGTGCCAGCAGTTACGTAGTAACGGACCTAGGCTACACCTTC
v_gene: TRBV6-5
d_gene: NA
abundance: NA
j_gene: TRBJ1-2

CDR3aa: CASGGEAKNIQYF
CDR3nt: TGTGCCAGTGGGGGAGAGGCCAAAAACATTCAGTACTTC
v_gene: TRBV13
d_gene: NA
abundance: NA
j_gene: TRBJ2-4

CDR3aa: CSVVRAHTGAQYF
CDR3nt: TGCAGCGTTGTCCGCGCTCACACTGGGGCCCAGTACTTC
v_gene: TRBV29-1
d_gene: NA
abundance: once
j_gene: TRBJ2-5

CDR3aa: CATSPQGSNGYTF
CDR3nt: TGTGCCACCAGCCCACAGGGAAGCAATGGCTACACCTTC
v_gene: TRBV24-1
d_gene: NA
abundance: NA
j_gene: TRBJ1-2

CDR3aa: CASSHSNGRAADADTQYF
CDR3nt: TGTGCCAGCAGCCACTCGAACGGGAGGGCCGCGGATGCAGATACGCAGTATTTT
v_gene: TRBV7-3
d_gene: TRBD2
abundance: NA
j_gene: TRBJ2-3

CDR3aa: CASQGQQETQYF
CDR3nt: TGTGCCAGCCAGGGACAGCAAGAGACCCAGTACTTC
v_gene: TRBV7-9
d_gene: TRBD1
abundance: NA
j_gene: TRBJ2-5

CDR3aa: CATSGDRGPGGELFF
CDR3nt: TGTGCCACCAGTGGTGACAGGGGGCCGGGCGGGGAGCTGTTTTTT
v_gene: TRBV24-1
d_gene: TRBD1
abundance: once
j_gene: TRBJ2-2

CDR3aa: CASSPYNEQFF
CDR3nt: TGTGCCAGCAGTCCCTACAATGAGCAGTTCTTC
v_gene: TRBV11-1
d_gene: NA
abundance: NA
j_gene: TRBJ2-1

CDR3aa: CASSFNRGPSYNEQFF
CDR3nt: TGTGCCAGCAGCTTCAACAGGGGACCCTCCTACAATGAGCAGTTCTTC
v_gene: TRBV13
d_gene: TRBD1
abundance: NA
j_gene: TRBJ2-1

CDR3aa: CASSVGQGGSADTQYF
CDR3nt: TGTGCCAGCAGCGTAGGGCAGGGGGGCAGCGCAGATACGCAGTATTTT
v_gene: TRBV9
d_gene: NA
abundance: once
j_gene: TRBJ2-3

CDR3aa: CASSLRQAGSYGYTF
CDR3nt: TGTGCCAGCAGCTTACGACAGGCTGGGAGCTATGGCTACACCTTC
v_gene: TRBV13
d_gene: NA
abundance: NA
j_gene: TRBJ1-2

CDR3aa: CASSSPTDQQGVGQYF
CDR3nt: TGTGCCAGCAGTTCCCCGACGGACCAGCAAGGGGTTGGCCAGTACTTC
v_gene: TRBV6-5
d_gene: NA
abundance: NA
j_gene: TRBJ2-5

CDR3aa: CASSPAGTIVQSGNTIYF
CDR3nt: TGTGCCAGCTCACCAGCCGGGACCATCGTCCAATCTGGAAACACCATATATTTT
v_gene: TRBV18
d_gene: NA
abundance: NA
j_gene: TRBJ1-3

CDR3aa: CSVDIYGYTF
CDR3nt: TGCAGCGTTGACATCTATGGCTACACCTTC
v_gene: TRBV29-1
d_gene: NA
abundance: NA
j_gene: TRBJ1-2

CDR3aa: CASSLNYAAAYEQYF
CDR3nt: TGTGCCAGCAGCCTTAACTATGCAGCGGCCTACGAGCAGTACTTC
v_gene: TRBV3-1
d_gene: NA
abundance: NA
j_gene: TRBJ2-7

CDR3aa: CASSPTPEENSGANVLTF
CDR3nt: TGTGCCAGCAGCCCCACACCCGAGGAGAACTCTGGGGCCAACGTCCTGACTTTC
v_gene: TRBV16
d_gene: NA
abundance: NA
j_gene: TRBJ2-6

CDR3aa: CASSLAQSEQYF
CDR3nt: TGTGCCAGCAGTTTAGCTCAATCCGAGCAGTACTTC
v_gene: TRBV12-3/TRBV12-4
d_gene: NA
abundance: NA
j_gene: TRBJ2-7

CDR3aa: CASSENLSDTQYF
CDR3nt: TGTGCCAGCAGCGAAAACCTTAGTGATACGCAGTATTTT
v_gene: TRBV7-2
d_gene: NA
abundance: NA
j_gene: TRBJ2-3

CDR3aa: CASSLNLYEQYF
CDR3nt: TGTGCCAGCAGCTTAAATCTTTACGAGCAGTACTTC
v_gene: TRBV7-9
d_gene: NA
abundance: NA
j_gene: TRBJ2-7